The next 12 T cell receptor beta chains were all read from a single sample in a study of blood T cells in healthy people across ages. With a J-beta primer mix and a sample-barcoded 5' primer, a second PCR ran roughly 6 to 11 cycles. TCRdb reprocessed the 5' RACE reads with MiXCR, giving one entry per CDR3 protein. Of around 1,000,000 distinct CDR3 sequences detected, around 25% appear once; the ten largest clones hold around 0.75%. These data are also associated with another study on T cells of mothers and their children.

The specimen was blood. Source of these receptors: a girl aged 2 to 9 in good health.

This clonotype has just a few counts. This sequence joins TRBV7-2 and TRBJ1-2, with 9 bases fitting TRBD1. V shed 2 bases, J shed 6 bases, and the junction held 7 bases outside the gene matches. The CDR3 covers 15 residues. Germline CDR1 SGHTA, CDR2 FQGNSA. CDR3 sequence reads: CASSLSGQGIHGYTF. In DNA form, the CDR3 reads TGTGCCAGCAGCTTATCAGGACAGGGGATACATGGCTACACCTTC.

This clonotype has more than one count but fewer than ten. The rearrangement joins TRBV7-8 to TRBJ1-2; TRBD1 matches at 9 bases. V lost 1 base and J lost 7; bases outside the gene matches: 7. This CDR3 region has 15 residues. Germline loops: CDR1 SGHVS, CDR2 FQNEAQ. Here the CDR3 DNA reads TGTGCCAGCAGCTTAGGCCGGGACAGGGAACGTGGCTACACCTTC. It translates to CASSLGRDRERGYTF.

This clonotype was picked up many times. J is TRBJ1-1 and V is TRBV12-3 or TRBV12-4; D remains ambiguous. The V end was cut by 6 bases, the J end by 2 bases, with 10 bases between. The CDR3 is 13 amino acids. This chain's CDR3 is CASSFDGNTEAFF. CDR3 bases: TGTGCCAGCAGCTTTGACGGAAACACTGAAGCTTTCTTT.

The chain combines TRBV5-6 with TRBJ2-1; 9 positions agree with TRBD1. Germline loops: CDR1 SGHDT, CDR2 YYEEEE. The CDR3 covers 15 residues. V was clipped by 8 bases and J by 4 bases; unmatched bases: 10. The CDR3 protein is CASKMPGTGYNEQFF. CDR3 DNA: TGTGCCAGTAAGATGCCCGGGACAGGGTACAATGAGCAGTTCTTC.

In DNA form, the CDR3 reads TGTGCCAGCAGCCCCATGCTAGCGGGAGACTACGAGCAGTACTTC. It yields the protein CASSPMLAGDYEQYF. The V and J genes are TRBV3-1 and TRBJ2-7, with 10 positions matching TRBD2. Trimming took 4 bases from V and 3 from J; bases not matched to a gene: 6. The V gene's germline CDR1 is LGHDT and CDR2 YNNKEL (reference sequence). CDR3 length: 15 amino acids.

Turning to this clonotype: The junction shows a germline mismatch at one end, possibly a read error. This rearrangement joins TRBV5-1 to TRBJ2-5, with 9 bases that match TRBD2. The J call may be wrong; the DNA end is better matched by TRBJ2-1. In germline, CDR1 is SGHRS, CDR2 YFSETQ. The CDR3 is 13 residues long. The CDR3 DNA reads as TGTGCCAGCAGGGCTAGCGGGGACAATGAGCAGTTCTTC. Residues: CASRASGDNEQFF.

The V call is TRBV21-1, the J call TRBJ2-5; TRBD1, the table's D call, was not compared with the DNA. TRBV21-1 is tagged as a pseudogene. The CDR3 spans 14 residues. The CDR3 DNA reads as TGTGCCAGCTGTCCGGACTGGAGAGGCGAGACCCAGTACTTC. This codes for CASCPDWRGETQYF.

The chain is built from TRBV20-1 and TRBJ2-1; 9 bases match TRBD1. Germline CDR1 reads DFQATT; CDR2 reads SNEGSKA (reference sequence). CDR3 size: 16 residues. V dropped 6 bases and J dropped 9; count of bases not matched to a gene: 18. The CDR3, as DNA: TGCAGTGCAACACCGGGACAGGGTGACGATTCCGGTGAGCAGTTCTTC. Translation gives CSATPGQGDDSGEQFF.

This rearrangement joins TRBV7-2 to TRBJ2-5, with 9 bases aligning to TRBD2. The CDR3 has 14 residues. CDR1 is SGHTA, CDR2 FQGNSA, per germline. The V gene end was trimmed by 5 bases and the J gene end by 6 bases; junction bases not matched to a gene: 7. The CDR3 sequence: CASSPREGVKTQYF. The DNA for the CDR3 is TGTGCCAGCAGCCCGCGGGAGGGTGTAAAGACCCAGTACTTC. Full variable domain (outside the CDR3, taken from reference TRBV7-2 and TRBJ2-5): GAGVSQSPSNKVTEKGKDVELRCDPISGHTALYWYRQSLGQGLEFLIYFQGNSAPDKSGLPSDRFSAERTGGSVSTLTIQRTQQEDSAVYLCASSPREGVKTQYFGPGTRLLVL.

This clonotype was seen a few times. The chain recombines TRBV4-3 with TRBJ2-3, with D unresolved. Germline V lookup: CDR1 LGHNA, CDR2 YSLEER. V was cut by 2 bases and J by 2 bases, with 11 bases left in between. There are 15 residues in the CDR3. CDR3 loop: CASSQRTDDTDTQYF. For the CDR3, the DNA is TGCGCCAGCAGCCAACGTACAGACGACACAGATACGCAGTATTTT.

CDR3 loop: CASSLFTLFDGYTF. The CDR3 nucleotides are TGTGCCAGTAGTCTTTTCACCCTGTTCGATGGCTACACCTTC. The gene calls are TRBV19 and TRBJ1-2; the D is unclear. The CDR3 has 14 amino acids. The V end lost 5 bases, the J end lost 6 bases, and 16 bases lay between the germline ends. Per germline, CDR1 LNHDA and CDR2 SQIVND (reference sequence).

This clonotype showed up just a few times. The V and J genes are TRBV7-6 and TRBJ2-7, with 8 nucleotides matching TRBD1. Germline V gene data show CDR1 as SGHVS and CDR2 as FNYEAQ. The CDR3 has 15 residues. Trimming at V came to 5 bases and at J to 2 bases, leaving 8 bases not matched to a gene. The CDR3 region has the DNA TGTGCCAGCAGCGATCACGGGACAGGACCCTACGAGCAGTACTTC. Encoded protein: CASSDHGTGPYEQYF.